The 8 T cell receptor beta chains given below trace back to one sample, sequenced in a study of blood T cells in healthy people across ages. Combining a sample-barcoded 5' primer with a J-beta primer mix, a second PCR ran for 7 to 11 cycles. Each CDR3 protein is one row after TCRdb ran MiXCR on the 5' RACE reads. The data hold more than 1.4 million distinct CDR3 sequences, with approximately 38% observed a single time. Sequencing input: blood. These receptors were collected from a woman in her late teens or twenties in good health.

The chain uses TRBV9 and TRBJ2-7; 9 bases map to TRBD2. The V gene end was trimmed by 6 bases and the J gene end by 1 base; junction bases not matched to a gene: 5. Germline values: CDR1 SGDLS, CDR2 YYNGEE. This CDR3 spans 14 amino acids. CDR3 sequence: CASKREEASYEQYF. The CDR3 DNA sequence: TGTGCCAGCAAGCGGGAGGAGGCTTCCTACGAGCAGTACTTC.

The rearrangement uses TRBV5-4 and TRBJ1-4; the D is unclear. V was clipped by 0 bases and J by 4 bases, with 7 bases between them. Germline values: CDR1 SGHNT, CDR2 YYREEE (reference sequence). The CDR3 runs 14 residues. CDR3 residues: CASSLEGYNEKLFF. The CDR3 DNA sequence: TGTGCCAGCAGCTTGGAAGGTTATAATGAAAAACTGTTTTTT.

The chain joins TRBV6-5 to TRBJ2-2, with 7 bases identical to TRBD2. The germline gives CDR1 MNHEY, CDR2 SVGAGI. This CDR3 has 12 residues. The junction had 7 bases not matched to a gene; V was cut back by 3 bases and J by 15 bases. The CDR3, as DNA: TGTGCCAGCAGTTATGGGGCAGGGAGGGTGTTTTTT. It encodes CASSYGAGRVFF.

The J gene is TRBJ2-7, the V gene TRBV12-3 or TRBV12-4; 8 positions match TRBD1. This CDR3 has 15 amino acids. The V and J ends lost 6 bases and 1 base, in that order; junction bases with no gene match: 8. CDR3 coding DNA: TGTGCCAGCAGGCCCGGGACAGGTGTTTCCTACGAGCAGTACTTC. Protein product: CASRPGTGVSYEQYF.

V usage is TRBV5-1 and J usage is TRBJ2-5, with D perhaps TRBD2 (7 bases). This CDR3 has 14 residues. The germline gives CDR1 SGHRS, CDR2 YFSETQ. V was trimmed by 4 bases and J by 4 bases, leaving 14 bases between them. The CDR3 DNA is TGCGCCAGCAGCCCTCAGGGGAGGGGAGAGACCCAGTACTTC. Residues: CASSPQGRGETQYF.

This clonotype was recorded a few times. This sequence joins TRBV3-1 and TRBJ1-2; D is ambiguous. CDR1 LGHDT and CDR2 YNNKEL come from the germline V gene (reference sequence). Deletions cut 2 bases from V and 7 bases from J, with 8 bases between. CDR3 length equals 12 residues. DNA of the CDR3: TGTGCCAGCAGCCAAAATCTGGGTGGCTACACCTTC. Protein product: CASSQNLGGYTF.

V and J are TRBV7-9 and TRBJ1-1; the D gene is possibly TRBD1 (5 bases). Trimming stripped 4 bases from V and 10 bases from J, with 22 bases between. The CDR3 length is 15 residues. Germline assignment: CDR1 SEHNR and CDR2 FQNEAQ (reference sequence). This CDR3 is CASSSVGGTLLGAFF. The CDR3 DNA sequence: TGTGCCAGCAGCTCAGTGGGGGGTACCCTCCTGGGAGCTTTCTTT.

This clonotype was seen a few times. V is TRBV20-1 and J is TRBJ1-1; weak D call: TRBD1 (6 bases). Trimming pared 3 bases from V and 13 bases from J, leaving 18 bases between. The CDR3 has 12 residues. CDR1 is DFQATT and CDR2 is SNEGSKA in the germline V gene (reference sequence). The CDR3 region is CSASRDTANNFF. In DNA, the CDR3 is TGCAGTGCTAGTCGGGACACCGCTAATAATTTCTTT.